This TCR beta chain is from a study of shared clonotypes between healthy human individuals. Points from the study as a whole: Since donors were few, the genetic and exposure-history diversity represented was limited. Non-shared clonotypes displayed generation probabilities falling below those of clonotypes present in all four donors.

Terminally differentiated effector memory CD45RA+ cells were left out of the naive CD8 fraction, which was CD45RO-negative and positively selected for CCR7. Germline CDR1 is SGHDN and CDR2 is FVKESK. The CDR3 covers 13 residues. V gave up 5 bases and J gave up 9 bases, with 14 bases separating them. Assay: immunoSEQ multiplex PCR; the TCRdb copy retains only in-frame clones and omits some. This repertoire shows roughly 2.1 million clones, around 93% found once; its top ten account for about 1.8%. Comments on this clone: Its antigen is unidentified.

The source of this sequence is a man younger than 30 in good health. Some clones in this sample may be carry-over from other donors' samples. V is TRBV14 and J is TRBJ2-1; unclear D gene. Sequencing was performed on naive CD8+ T cells from PBMCs. The CDR3 spells CASSDIKLTEQFF. The CDR3 DNA sequence: TGTGCCAGCAGCGATATTAAACTAACTGAGCAGTTCTTC.